This T cell receptor beta chain comes out of a study of PD-L1 blockade in urothelial cancer. Study at large: Bladder-origin urothelial cancer in males covered about nine tenths of the roughly 30 patients. The analyses of blood took place 3 weeks (second dose) and 6 weeks after treatment start.

Whole-study results and caveats: Durable benefit accompanied greater 3-week expansion of tumor-associated blood clones.

V shed 3 bases and J shed 7 bases, with 12 bases lying between them. CDR3 length: 13 residues. CDR1 and CDR2 from the germline V gene are SGHAT and FQNNGV. The repertoire was sequenced with immunoSEQ multiplex PCR; TCRdb's copy has only in-frame clones and lacks some. The table includes 80,000 to 90,000 clones, 70% to 90% detected once. About this clone: Its target is not known.

This sample's time point: pretreatment peripheral blood. Per-patient samples, pretreatment and on-treatment, numbered 1 to 8. The receptor was isolated from a man in his sixties with urothelial cancer. The chain recombines TRBV11-2 with TRBJ2-5; D is perhaps TRBD2 (6 bases). This material consisted of PBMCs, taken around atezolizumab (anti-PD-L1) treatment. This chain's CDR3 is CASSFGGPGTQYF. Written as DNA, the CDR3 is TGTGCCAGCAGCTTCGGGGGACCAGGGACCCAGTACTTC.